These T cell receptor beta chains were read from a single sample in a study of cytomegalovirus exposure and HLA in healthy donors. TCRdb's table, derived via immunoSEQ multiplex PCR, lists solely in-frame clones and lacks some. The sample holds under 200,000 clones, about 63% seen once. Sequencing used PBMCs. Receptors were obtained from a woman between 35 and 50 years old in good health and CMV-seropositive. Both conserved end residues are part of each CDR3. The D gene is left open where the match is weak. For some rows the clone size is stated as once, few or many, or as a class when expanded; others skip it.

clone_size	v_call	j_call	d_call	cdr3_nt	cdr3_aa
.	TRBV7-9	TRBJ2-2	TRBD2	TGTGCCAGCAGCTCGACTAGCGGGGGAGTCAACACCGGGGAGCTGTTTTTT	CASSSTSGGVNTGELFF
.	TRBV4-3	TRBJ1-4	.	TGCGCCAGCAGCCAAGACAGAAAACTGTTTTTT	CASSQDRKLFF
few	TRBV28	TRBJ1-1	.	TGTGCCAGCAACTTGGGGGGGCTGAACACTGAAGCTTTCTTT	CASNLGGLNTEAFF
few	TRBV7-9	TRBJ2-2	TRBD2	TGTGCCAGCAGCTTCGGGGGGGGCCACGGGGAGCTGTTTTTT	CASSFGGGHGELFF
.	TRBV5-5	TRBJ2-3	.	TGTGCCAGCAGCCCTACAGGGTCCTCGAAGGATACGCAGTATTTT	CASSPTGSSKDTQYF
.	TRBV2	TRBJ1-3	.	TGTGCCAGCGCTAGGGGGTCCGCTGGAAACACCATATATTTT	CASARGSAGNTIYF
.	TRBV7-9	TRBJ2-3	TRBD2	TGTGCCAGCAGCCCCTGGACTAGCGGGGGGGCGGATACGCAGTATTTT	CASSPWTSGGADTQYF
once	TRBV5-4	TRBJ1-1	.	TGTGCCAGCAGCTTGGTGTACAGTTTGAACACTGAAGCTTTCTTT	CASSLVYSLNTEAFF
once	TRBV5-5	TRBJ2-7	TRBD1	TGTGCCAGCAGCTTGGCGGCCGGGACAGAATACGAGCAGTACTTC	CASSLAAGTEYEQYF
.	TRBV7-2	TRBJ1-1	TRBD1	TGTGCCAGCAGCTCGGGAGGGGGCAACACTGAAGCTTTCTTT	CASSSGGGNTEAFF
few	TRBV5-5	TRBJ2-7	.	TGTGCCAGCAGCTTGGATGAGACATACTACGAGCAGTACTTC	CASSLDETYYEQYF
.	TRBV5-1	TRBJ2-1	TRBD1	TGCGCCAGCAGCTTGGCGGGACAGGGGGCTTCTGAGCAGTTCTTC	CASSLAGQGASEQFF
.	TRBV29-1	TRBJ1-2	.	TGCAGCGTCGAAGCAGGGATCATCTATGGCTACACCTTC	CSVEAGIIYGYTF
few	TRBV7-9	TRBJ2-5	.	TGTGCCAGCAGCTTAGACAGGGAAAAGACCCAGTACTTC	CASSLDREKTQYF
.	TRBV19	TRBJ2-4	TRBD2	TGTGCCAGTAGTATTAGCCTAGCGGGGGGGAGAAACATTCAGTACTTC	CASSISLAGGRNIQYF
few	TRBV6-6	TRBJ1-6	TRBD1	TGTGCCAGCAGCCGGACAGGCGATAATTCACCCCTCCACTTT	CASSRTGDNSPLHF
few	TRBV7-8	TRBJ1-5	.	TGTGCCAGCAGCTCCTACCAGGGGAACAATCAGCCCCAGCATTTT	CASSSYQGNNQPQHF
.	TRBV4-2	TRBJ2-3	TRBD2	TGTGCCAGCAGCCAGCCCACTAGCGGGGTCAGCACAGATACGCAGTATTTT	CASSQPTSGVSTDTQYF
few	TRBV4-1	TRBJ1-1	.	TGCGCCAGCAGAATACACACCGAGAACACTGAAGCTTTCTTT	CASRIHTENTEAFF
.	TRBV10-3	TRBJ2-1	TRBD2	TGTGCCATCAGGGAGCGGGAGGGCCGTGGTGAGCAGTTCTTC	CAIREREGRGEQFF